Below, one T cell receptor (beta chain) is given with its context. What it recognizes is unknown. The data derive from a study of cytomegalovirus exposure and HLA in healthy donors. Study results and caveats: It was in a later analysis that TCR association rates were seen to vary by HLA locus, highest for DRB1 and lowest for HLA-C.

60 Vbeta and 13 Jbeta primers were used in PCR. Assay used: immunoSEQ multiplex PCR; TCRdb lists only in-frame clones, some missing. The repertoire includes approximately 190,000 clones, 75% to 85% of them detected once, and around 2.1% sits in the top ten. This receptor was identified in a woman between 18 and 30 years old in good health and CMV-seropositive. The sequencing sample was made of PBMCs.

The CDR3 is CASSLSLARGGEGETQYF. For the CDR3, the DNA is TGTGCCAGCAGCTTATCCCTAGCGCGGGGGGGCGAGGGGGAGACCCAGTACTTC. V usage is TRBV7-9 and J usage is TRBJ2-5; 9 bases line up with TRBD2. This CDR3 is 18 amino acids long. The germline V gene has CDR1 SEHNR and CDR2 FQNEAQ (reference sequence). V was clipped by 2 bases and J by 5 bases; unmatched bases: 15.